This T cell receptor beta chain was recovered during a study of CD8 T cells in ankylosing spondylitis. Study-wide findings and caveats: Disease-linked clones bore a CD8+ phenotype, appearing relatively rarely in peripheral blood. Disease-associated clones were reportedly significantly overrepresented in matched ankylosing spondylitis synovial fluid. Past studies reported some motif variants in reactive arthritis synovial fluid and blood. Within ankylosing spondylitis blood, a TCR beta motif made up of several highly homologous variants appeared to be characteristic.

Using quantitative 5'-RACE with molecular barcodes, the authors made TCR beta libraries. TCRdb re-called the 5' RACE reads with MiXCR, one entry per CDR3 protein. Seen here are about 540,000 distinct CDR3 sequences, roughly 12% observed once, and the top ten hold over 6.5%. Germline V gene lookup returns CDR1 DFQATT and CDR2 SNEGSKA (reference sequence). V lost 8 bases, J lost 2 bases, and 18 bases lay in between. The CDR3 runs 14 residues. This clonotype was seen more than once but under ten times. The target antigen is unknown. This chain joins TRBV20-1 and TRBJ1-2; D gene unclear. The TCR comes from a male donor with ankylosing spondylitis. The sequenced sample consisted of blood, either unsorted or a sorted T cell fraction (not recorded which). The CDR3 here is CSSPSEGMNYGYTF. The CDR3 nucleotides are TGCAGTTCCCCGAGTGAGGGTATGAACTATGGCTACACCTTC.